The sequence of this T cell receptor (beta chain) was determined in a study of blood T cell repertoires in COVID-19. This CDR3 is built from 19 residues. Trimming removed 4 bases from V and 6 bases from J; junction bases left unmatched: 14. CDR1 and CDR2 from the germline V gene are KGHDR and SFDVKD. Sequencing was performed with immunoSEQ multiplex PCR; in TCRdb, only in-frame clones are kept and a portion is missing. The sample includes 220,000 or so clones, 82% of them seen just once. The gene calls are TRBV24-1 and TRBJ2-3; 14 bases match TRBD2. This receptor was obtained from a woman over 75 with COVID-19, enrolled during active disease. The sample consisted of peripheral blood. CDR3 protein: CATSDPLPGTSGSGDTQYF. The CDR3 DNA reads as TGTGCCACCAGTGACCCTCTCCCCGGGACTAGCGGGAGTGGCGATACGCAGTATTTT.